This is a list of T cell receptor beta chains from one sample in a study of T cell responses to AZD1222 COVID-19 vaccine. Clones were read by immunoSEQ multiplex PCR, and TCRdb kept only the in-frame ones, dropping some. The sample yields some 120,000 clones, just over 85% seen once. Sequencing was performed on peripheral blood, taken on day 0 of AZD1222 vaccination. These receptor sequences come from an adult in good health. Each CDR3 is given with its conserved first and last residue. D genes are given only for firm matches. Rows give clone size only sometimes, using once, few, many, or a class for an expanded clone.

j_call clone_size v_call d_call cdr3_nt cdr3_aa
TRBJ2-5 . TRBV3-1/TRBV3-2 . TGTGCCAGCAGCCAATTGTTCGGGGGGCTCGCAGAGACCCAGTACTTC CASSQLFGGLAETQYF
TRBJ2-1 . TRBV5-6 TRBD2 TGTGCCAGCAGCTTGGAACTAGCGGGTTACAATGAGCAGTTCTTC CASSLELAGYNEQFF
TRBJ2-5 . TRBV4-1 . TGCGCCAGCAGCCGCTCGGGCCCACAAGAGACCCAGTACTTC CASSRSGPQETQYF
TRBJ2-2 . TRBV11-1 . TGTGCCAGCAGCCACGAGGGGAGAGGCACCGGGGAGCTGTTTTTT CASSHEGRGTGELFF
TRBJ2-2 . TRBV2 . TGTGCCAGCAGTGAGGGTCTGAGGGGGGCCGGGGAGCTGTTTTTT CASSEGLRGAGELFF
TRBJ2-5 . TRBV7-7 TRBD2 TGTGCCAGCAGTCATAGGGCCGGGACTAGCGGGAATCTTCTGGAGACCCAGTACTTC CASSHRAGTSGNLLETQYF
TRBJ1-2 . TRBV10-3 . TGTGCCATCAAAGCAGGGGACTATGGCTACACCTTC CAIKAGDYGYTF
TRBJ1-6 once TRBV5-8 . TGTGCCAGCAGCTTGGCCAGGAGCTCCTATAATTCACCCCTCCACTTT CASSLARSSYNSPLHF
TRBJ2-5 . TRBV29-1 TRBD2 TGCAGCGTGCGACTAGCGGGGGGAGAGACCCAGTACTTC CSVRLAGGETQYF
TRBJ2-6 . TRBV13 . TGTGCCAGCAGCTCACCGCTTGGGGCCAACGTCCTGACTTTC CASSSPLGANVLTF
TRBJ2-3 . TRBV5-1 . TGCGCCAGCAGCTTGGATCCGGGCGGGAGCACAGATACGCAGTATTTT CASSLDPGGSTDTQYF
TRBJ2-2 . TRBV7-9 . TGTGCCAGCAGCGAGGATAGCAACACCGGGGAGCTGTTTTTT CASSEDSNTGELFF
TRBJ2-3 . TRBV14 . TGTGCCAGCAGCCAGGGTGTCCTGAGCACAGATACGCAGTATTTT CASSQGVLSTDTQYF
TRBJ2-5 . TRBV19 . TGTGCCAGTAGTCCGGTAGGGCAAGCGACCCAGTACTTC CASSPVGQATQYF
TRBJ2-5 . TRBV5-1 TRBD1 TGCGCCAGCAGCTTGCCTGGGACAGCGCAAGAGACCCAGTACTTC CASSLPGTAQETQYF
TRBJ1-5 . TRBV7-2 . TGTGCCAGCAGCTCCCAGGGTGGGCAGCCCCAGCATTTT CASSSQGGQPQHF
TRBJ2-5 . TRBV6-1 . TGTGCCAGCAGTGAAGTGTTCGGGCAGGGGAGGGAAGAGACCCAGTACTTC CASSEVFGQGREETQYF
TRBJ1-2 . TRBV4-1 TRBD1 TGCGCCAGCAGCCAAGAAATACAGGGGTTTGGTGGCTACACCTTC CASSQEIQGFGGYTF
TRBJ1-5 . TRBV27 . TGTGCCAGCAGTTTACAGGGGCTTCAGCCCCAGCATTTT CASSLQGLQPQHF
TRBJ2-1 . TRBV7-2 . TGTGCCAGCAGCTTATCTGGGATCCCGTTCTTC CASSLSGIPFF
TRBJ1-2 . TRBV9 . TGTGCCAGCAGCGTAGATGGGGAAATGGACTATGGCTACACCTTC CASSVDGEMDYGYTF
TRBJ1-5 once TRBV7-9 TRBD1 TGTGCCAGCAGCTTAGCGGGACAGGGCTATCAGCCCCAGCATTTT CASSLAGQGYQPQHF
TRBJ2-2 few TRBV11-1 . TGTGCCAGCAGCTCGCGGGGTTGGGACACCGGGGAGCTGTTTTTT CASSSRGWDTGELFF
TRBJ2-7 . TRBV5-5 . TGTGCCAGCAGCTTGGAGGGACGGACAGAATACGAGCAGTACTTC CASSLEGRTEYEQYF
TRBJ2-1 . TRBV7-2 . TGTGCCAGCAGCTTCTTAGGAGGAGCGGGCATCAATGAGCAGTTCTTC CASSFLGGAGINEQFF
TRBJ2-2 . TRBV7-3 . TGTGCCAGCAGCTTCTTAGCGGTCACCGGGGAGCTGTTTTTT CASSFLAVTGELFF
TRBJ2-2 . TRBV6-2/TRBV6-3 . TGTGCCAGCAGTTACCAAGCAGTACCCGGGGAGCTGTTTTTT CASSYQAVPGELFF
TRBJ2-7 . TRBV5-1 . TGCGCCAGCAGCTTGGGGGAGGACGAGCAGTACTTC CASSLGEDEQYF
TRBJ2-5 once TRBV24-1 . TGTGCCACCAGTGATTCCTCTTCAGGGGACCAATTCCAAGAGACCCAGTACTTC CATSDSSSGDQFQETQYF
TRBJ1-1 . TRBV15 . TGTGCCACCAGCGGTCGGACAGTCATGAACACTGAAGCTTTCTTT CATSGRTVMNTEAFF
TRBJ2-1 . TRBV6-4 TRBD2 TGTGCCAGCGCTCAACTAGCGGGAGACCACAATGAGCAGTTCTTC CASAQLAGDHNEQFF
TRBJ2-5 . TRBV11-2 . TGTGCCAGCAGCTTCGTTTCAGGGGTCCTAAGGGCGTCGGAGACCCAGTACTTC CASSFVSGVLRASETQYF
TRBJ1-4 . TRBV7-2 TRBD1 TGTGCCAGCAGCTTGACAGGGCCCTCCGAAAAACTGTTTTTT CASSLTGPSEKLFF
TRBJ2-7 once TRBV6-5 TRBD1 TGTGCCAGCACCGGGACAGGGGGCCTCCAGCGCGAGCAGTACTTC CASTGTGGLQREQYF
TRBJ1-4 . TRBV24-1 . TGTGCCACCAGTGATTATGGCCAGGTGGGGGAAAAACTGTTTTTT CATSDYGQVGEKLFF
TRBJ1-6 . TRBV9 . TGTGCCAGCAGCGTAGGGACAGATTCCTATAATTCACCCCTCCACTTT CASSVGTDSYNSPLHF
TRBJ2-5 . TRBV7-9 TRBD1 TGTGCCAGCAGGCCGGGACAGGCTGTGGTTGAGACCCAGTACTTC CASRPGQAVVETQYF
TRBJ2-3 . TRBV5-6 . TGTGCCAGCAGCTTCCCAACGGGGCTCCACACAGATACGCAGTATTTT CASSFPTGLHTDTQYF
TRBJ1-3 . TRBV20-1 . TGCAGTGCTGGGACTGGAAACACCATATATTTT CSAGTGNTIYF
TRBJ1-5 . TRBV19 . TGTGCCAGTAGTATAGCCCTTGGGCCCCAGCATTTT CASSIALGPQHF
TRBJ2-3 few TRBV27 TRBD2 TGTGCCAGCAGTTTACTAGCGGGATTGGGGAGCACAGATACGCAGTATTTT CASSLLAGLGSTDTQYF